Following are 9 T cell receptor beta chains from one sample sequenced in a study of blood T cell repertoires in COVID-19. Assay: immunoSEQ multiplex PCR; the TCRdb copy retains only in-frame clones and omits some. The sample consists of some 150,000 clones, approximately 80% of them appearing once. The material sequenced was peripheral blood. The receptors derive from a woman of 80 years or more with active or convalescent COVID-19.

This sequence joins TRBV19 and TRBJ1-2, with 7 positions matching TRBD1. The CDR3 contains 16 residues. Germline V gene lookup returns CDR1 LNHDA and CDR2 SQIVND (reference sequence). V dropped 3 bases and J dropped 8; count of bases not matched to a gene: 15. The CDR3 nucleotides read TGTGCCAGTAGTATTTACAGGGGTCACATAGAGTACGGCTACACCTTC. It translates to CASSIYRGHIEYGYTF. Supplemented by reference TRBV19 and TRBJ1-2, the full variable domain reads DGGITQSPKYLFRKEGQNVTLSCEQNLNHDAMYWYRQDPGQGLRLIYYSQIVNDFQKGDIAEGYSVSREKKESFPLTVTSAQKNPTAFYLCASSIYRGHIEYGYTFGSGTRLTVV.

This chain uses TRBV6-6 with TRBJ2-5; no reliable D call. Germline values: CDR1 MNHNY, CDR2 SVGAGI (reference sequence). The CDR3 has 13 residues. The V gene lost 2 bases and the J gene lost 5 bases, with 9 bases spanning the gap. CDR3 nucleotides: TGTGCCAGCAGTTACCCACCGCGGGAGACCCAGTACTTC. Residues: CASSYPPRETQYF.

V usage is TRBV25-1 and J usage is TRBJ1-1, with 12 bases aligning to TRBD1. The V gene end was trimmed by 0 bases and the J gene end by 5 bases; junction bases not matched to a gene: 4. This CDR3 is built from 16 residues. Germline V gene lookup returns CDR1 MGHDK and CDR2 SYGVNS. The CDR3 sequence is CASSEYTGQGATEAFF. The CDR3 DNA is TGTGCCAGCAGTGAATATACGGGACAGGGGGCGACTGAAGCTTTCTTT. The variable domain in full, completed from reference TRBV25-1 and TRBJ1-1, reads EADIYQTPRYLVIGTGKKITLECSQTMGHDKMYWYQQDPGMELHLIHYSYGVNSTEKGDLSSESTVSRIRTEHFPLTLESARPSHTSQYLCASSEYTGQGATEAFFGQGTRLTVV.

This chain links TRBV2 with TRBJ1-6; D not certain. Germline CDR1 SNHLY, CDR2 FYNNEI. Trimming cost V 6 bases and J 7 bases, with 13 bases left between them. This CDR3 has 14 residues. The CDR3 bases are TGTGCCAGCAGGAACCGACAAACCAATTCACCCCTCCACTTT. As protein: CASRNRQTNSPLHF.

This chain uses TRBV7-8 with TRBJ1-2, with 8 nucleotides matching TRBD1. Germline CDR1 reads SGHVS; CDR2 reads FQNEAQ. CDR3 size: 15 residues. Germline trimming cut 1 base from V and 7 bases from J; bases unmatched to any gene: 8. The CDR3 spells CASSLGGQGGVGYTF. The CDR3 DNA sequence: TGTGCCAGCAGCTTAGGTGGACAGGGCGGGGTTGGCTACACCTTC.

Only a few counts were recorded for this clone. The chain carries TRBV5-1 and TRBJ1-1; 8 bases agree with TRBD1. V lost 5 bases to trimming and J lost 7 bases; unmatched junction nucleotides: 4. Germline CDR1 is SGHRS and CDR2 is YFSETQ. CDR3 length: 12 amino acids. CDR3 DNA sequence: TGCGCCAGCAGGAAGACAGGGGATGAAGCTTTCTTT. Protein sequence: CASRKTGDEAFF.

CDR3 coding DNA: TGCGCCAGCAGCTCGCGCCTGGATACTAGCGGGGGTTACGAGCAGTACTTC. Protein: CASSSRLDTSGGYEQYF. V and J are TRBV5-1 and TRBJ2-7; TRBD2 matches 11 bases. The V and J ends lost 3 bases and 4 bases, in that order; junction bases with no gene match: 12. The CDR3 loop spans 17 amino acids. CDR1 is SGHRS, CDR2 YFSETQ, per germline.

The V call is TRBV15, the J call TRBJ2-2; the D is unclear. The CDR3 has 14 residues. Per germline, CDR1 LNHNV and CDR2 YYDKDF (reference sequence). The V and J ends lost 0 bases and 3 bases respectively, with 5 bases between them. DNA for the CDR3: TGTGCCACCAGCAGAGATCAGTACACCGGGGAGCTGTTTTTT. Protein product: CATSRDQYTGELFF.

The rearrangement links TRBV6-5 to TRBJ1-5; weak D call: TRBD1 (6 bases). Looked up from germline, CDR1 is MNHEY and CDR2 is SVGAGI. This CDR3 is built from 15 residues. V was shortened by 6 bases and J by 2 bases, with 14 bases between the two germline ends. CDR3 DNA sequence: TGTGCCAGCAGCAAAGGGGGGGTAGGCAATCAGCCCCAGCATTTT. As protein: CASSKGGVGNQPQHF.